The rows below give T cell receptor beta chains drawn from one sample of a study of blood T cell repertoires in COVID-19. TCRdb's table, derived via immunoSEQ multiplex PCR, lists solely in-frame clones and lacks some. There are 150,000 to 200,000 clones in the sample; roughly 80% occur only once, and 2.6% lies in the top ten. Sequenced material: peripheral blood. The source of these receptors is a human donor with acute or convalescent COVID-19. The donor label of this sample is uncertain. Both conserved end residues are part of each CDR3.

v_call	j_call	cdr3_aa
TRBV11-3	TRBJ2-1	CASSLDRVAGYNEQFF
TRBV5-1	TRBJ2-5	CASSLALNDRVETQYF
TRBV7-3	TRBJ2-5	CASSPGLAGGETQYF
TRBV5-8	TRBJ2-5	CASSLGSLVGAVGETQYF
TRBV12-3/TRBV12-4	TRBJ2-7	CASSKRESEQYF
TRBV6-5	TRBJ2-3	CASQSGGTDTQYF
TRBV18	TRBJ1-5	CASSRDRYSNQPQHF
TRBV27	TRBJ2-2	CASSFRLSGGNTGELFF
TRBV6-1	TRBJ1-2	CASSEKVGTAPNYGYTF
TRBV7-3	TRBJ2-7	CASSFLGTGLNEQYF
TRBV5-1	TRBJ1-4	CASSLATADEKLFF
TRBV30	TRBJ2-5	CAWSAGTLQETQYF
TRBV24-1	TRBJ2-3	CATSDLGQGAGDTQYF
TRBV21-1	TRBJ1-1	CASSKGVGRLGNTEAFF
TRBV28	TRBJ1-1	CASSFPGQMNTEAFF
TRBV10-2	TRBJ2-2	CASSERTPVDYTGELFF
TRBV5-1	TRBJ2-3	CASSRTSGGARDTQYF
TRBV5-6	TRBJ2-7	CASSLFGDSTYDQQYF
TRBV11-2	TRBJ2-1	CASSFRQGFGVSNEQFF
TRBV27	TRBJ1-2	CASSLRTGGGYTF
TRBV19	TRBJ2-1	CASRGRGGFSSYNEQFF
TRBV2	TRBJ1-1	CASSEFGTGFGNTEAFF
TRBV28	TRBJ1-3	CASSSGGSGNTIYF
TRBV19	TRBJ2-7	CASSRTSGRNSYEQYF
TRBV5-1	TRBJ2-5	CASSLEQGGMETQYF
TRBV28	TRBJ1-2	CASRSPQEGSGYTF
TRBV13	TRBJ2-1	CASSPFSGRAGAGNEQFF
TRBV29-1	TRBJ2-5	CSVLGLAGVETQYF
TRBV27	TRBJ2-7	CASSPGLAGAYEQYF
TRBV27	TRBJ2-5	CASSLYDAGVRRTQYF
TRBV30	TRBJ1-1	CAWGTGSNTEAFF
TRBV12-3/TRBV12-4	TRBJ1-1	CASRPLRNTEAFF
TRBV18	TRBJ1-2	CASSPDRGSRANYGYTF
TRBV5-4	TRBJ2-5	CASTRGLEQETQYF
TRBV28	TRBJ2-2	CASSDPGQVAGELFF
TRBV4-2	TRBJ1-2	CASSQAGTDFGYTF
TRBV6-5	TRBJ2-1	CASSKSGGASNEQFF
TRBV20-1	TRBJ1-2	CSASAPGLHLYGYTF
TRBV5-4	TRBJ1-2	CASKEGGGYGYTF
TRBV27	TRBJ1-2	CASSAGTGVGVGYTF
TRBV10-1	TRBJ1-1	CASSGTTGGTEAFF
TRBV10-3	TRBJ1-1	CAISESDRENTEAFF
TRBV5-1	TRBJ2-3	CASSLEAGDTDTQYF
TRBV6-1	TRBJ1-2	CASSEYDGYTF
TRBV13	TRBJ2-4	CASSFQAVGSKNIQYF
TRBV6-5	TRBJ1-6	CASRPPVRASPLHF
TRBV7-6	TRBJ2-1	CASRDPGLARSEQFF